A single sample is the source of the 5 T cell receptor beta chains below, sequenced in a study of graft-versus-host responses after intestinal transplantation. Assay used: immunoSEQ multiplex PCR; TCRdb lists only in-frame clones, some missing. Counted here are more than 95,000 clones, roughly 93% occurring once; the ten biggest clones make up approximately 1%. These receptors lack a known antigen. Here the sequenced sample was unstimulated CD8+ T cells sorted from spleen or lymph node cells, taken before intestinal transplant. The receptor set was obtained from a human donor who received an intestinal transplant.

The chain is built from TRBV5-5 and TRBJ2-1; TRBD2 agrees at 7 bases. This CDR3 region has 12 residues. Germline assignment: CDR1 SGHKS and CDR2 YYEKEE (reference sequence). V lost 1 base, J lost 9 bases, and 1 base stayed unmatched. The DNA of the CDR3 is TGTGCCAGCAGCTTGACGGGAGGTGAGCAGTTCTTC. Amino acid sequence: CASSLTGGEQFF.

The rearrangement links TRBV20-1 to TRBJ2-7, with 10 bases that match TRBD2. This CDR3 comprises 11 residues. CDR1 and CDR2 (germline): DFQATT, SNEGSKA (reference sequence). Unmatched junction bases numbered 2, after V lost 5 bases and J lost 7 bases. CDR3 bases: TGCAGTGCTCTTAGCGGGAGGGAGCAGTACTTC. Its translation: CSALSGREQYF.

This clone has a single count. The chain is built from TRBV9 and TRBJ1-2; TRBD1 might be the D (6 bases). The CDR3 has 14 residues. CDR1 and CDR2 from the germline V gene are SGDLS and YYNGEE. Trimming cost V 4 bases and J 4 bases, with 14 bases left between them. In DNA form, the CDR3 reads TGTGCCAGCAGCTCGAACAGGGAAACCTATGGCTACACCTTC. It codes for CASSSNRETYGYTF.

The chain couples TRBV7-9 to TRBJ2-7; D gene ambiguous. CDR1 and CDR2 (germline): SEHNR, FQNEAQ (reference sequence). V was clipped by 4 bases and J by 12 bases, with 7 bases between them. The CDR3 has 9 residues. The CDR3 loop reads CASSYPPYF. CDR3 in DNA: TGTGCCAGCAGCTACCCCCCGTACTTC. Complete variable domain (other parts from reference TRBV7-9 and TRBJ2-7): DTGVSQNPRHKITKRGQNVTFRCDPISEHNRLYWYRQTLGQGPEFLTYFQNEAQLEKSRLLSDRFSAERPKGSFSTLEIQRTEQGDSAMYLCASSYPPYFGPGTRLTVT.

The chain uses TRBV19 and TRBJ2-6; no firm D call. The V gene's germline CDR1 is LNHDA and CDR2 SQIVND (reference sequence). This CDR3 comprises 14 residues. With 5 bases removed from V and 3 bases from J, the gap between germline ends came to 8 bases. The chain's CDR3 is CASSLGFGANVLTF. CDR3 sequence (DNA): TGTGCCAGTAGTTTGGGGTTTGGGGCCAACGTCCTGACTTTC.